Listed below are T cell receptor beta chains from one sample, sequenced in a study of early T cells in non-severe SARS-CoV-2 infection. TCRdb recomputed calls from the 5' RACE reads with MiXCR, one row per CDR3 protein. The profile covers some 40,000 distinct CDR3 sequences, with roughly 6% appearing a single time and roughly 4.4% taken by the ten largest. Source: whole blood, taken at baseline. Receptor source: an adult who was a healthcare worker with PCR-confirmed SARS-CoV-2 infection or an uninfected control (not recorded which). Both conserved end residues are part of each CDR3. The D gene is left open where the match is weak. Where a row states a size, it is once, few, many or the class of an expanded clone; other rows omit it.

TGTGCCAGCAGTTACTCGAGGCAGGGGTACTCACCCCTCCACTTT,CASSYSRQGYSPLHF,many,TRBV6-5,TRBJ1-6,NA
TGCGCCAGCAGCTTGGGGTCTGGGGCAGGGGCGGCTGATGAAGCTTTCTTT,CASSLGSGAGAADEAFF,few,TRBV5-1,TRBJ1-1,NA
TGTGCCAGCGCGAGGGAAGAGACCCAGTACTTC,CASAREETQYF,many,TRBV7-6,TRBJ2-5,NA
TGCAGTGCTAGAGTCCGATCGAACACTGAAGCTTTCTTT,CSARVRSNTEAFF,many,TRBV20-1,TRBJ1-1,NA
TGTGCCAGCAGCTTATCTGCGGCTAGCTCCTACAATGAGCAGTTCTTC,CASSLSAASSYNEQFF,many,TRBV11-1,TRBJ2-1,NA
TGTGCCAGCAGTGAGGAAGAGACCCAGTACTTC,CASSEEETQYF,many,TRBV2,TRBJ2-5,NA
TGTGCCAGCAGTCACTGGATGGTGTTGAGGTACTTC,CASSHWMVLRYF,many,TRBV6-4,TRBJ2-5,NA
TGTGCCACCGCTTTTATTACTGTACACAATGAGCAGTTCTTC,CATAFITVHNEQFF,many,TRBV12-3/TRBV12-4,TRBJ2-1,NA
TGCAGCGTTGTAGCTAGCGGGGGGTACAATGAGCAGTTCTTC,CSVVASGGYNEQFF,many,TRBV29-1,TRBJ2-1,TRBD2
TGTGCCAGCAGTATTGAGAGAGTGGAGTTCTTC,CASSIERVEFF,few,TRBV6-6,TRBJ2-1,NA
TGCAGCGTTTTGACTGGGCCCTCTGGAAACACCATATATTTT,CSVLTGPSGNTIYF,NA,TRBV29-1,TRBJ1-3,NA
TGTGCCAGCAGCTTAGGACTAGCAGGCGGCCAAGAGACCCAGTACTTC,CASSLGLAGGQETQYF,many,TRBV7-7,TRBJ2-5,TRBD2
TGTGCCAGCAGCTTAGCTGAGATCAGGGGGACCCAGTACTTC,CASSLAEIRGTQYF,NA,TRBV7-9,TRBJ2-5,NA
TGTGCCAGCAGTTATGACACCGGCTATGGCTACACCTTC,CASSYDTGYGYTF,NA,TRBV6-5,TRBJ1-2,NA
TGCGCCAGCAGTGAGTCGAAAGGGCGAGAGCAGTTCTTC,CASSESKGREQFF,many,TRBV10-2,TRBJ2-1,NA
TGCAGTGCTAGCGGCCTGGGACAGTTCTACGAGCAGTACTTC,CSASGLGQFYEQYF,few,TRBV20-1,TRBJ2-7,TRBD1
TGCGCCAGCAGCCAAGATGACAGACCTGGAAACACCATATATTTT,CASSQDDRPGNTIYF,NA,TRBV4-3,TRBJ1-3,NA
TGTGCCAGCAGTTTAACAGGACAGGGAGGGAGCTATGGCTACACCTTC,CASSLTGQGGSYGYTF,many,TRBV27,TRBJ1-2,TRBD1